The rows below give T cell receptor beta chains drawn from one sample of a study of blood T cell repertoires in COVID-19. Assay used: immunoSEQ multiplex PCR; TCRdb lists only in-frame clones, some missing. The table lists roughly 400,000 clones, 80% to 90% of them singletons. Sequenced material: PBMCs or T cells enriched from blood (not recorded which). All receptors derive from a woman aged 45 to 65 who had recovered from COVID-19. The CDR3 runs from the conserved cysteine through the conserved F or W. Fields, in order: J gene, D gene, V gene, clone size, CDR3 protein, CDR3 DNA. The D gene is left open where the match is weak. Part of the rows lack a size; the others show once, few, many or a class for expanded clones.

TRBJ1-5	-	TRBV7-2	-	CASSPGWGYQPQHF	TGTGCCAGCAGCCCGGGGTGGGGTTATCAGCCCCAGCATTTT
TRBJ1-6	-	TRBV4-3	-	CASSQDETGRWGSPLHF	TGCGCCAGCAGCCAAGATGAAACAGGGCGATGGGGATCACCCCTCCACTTT
TRBJ2-4	-	TRBV28	-	CASSFGKNIQYF	TGTGCCAGCAGTTTCGGCAAAAACATTCAGTACTTC
TRBJ1-2	-	TRBV28	once	CASRSGGANYGYTF	TGTGCCAGCAGAAGTGGGGGCGCGAACTATGGCTACACCTTC
TRBJ1-2	TRBD1	TRBV19	-	CASSAGGPFLGYTF	TGTGCCAGTAGTGCAGGGGGCCCGTTTCTCGGCTACACCTTC
TRBJ1-1	-	TRBV6-5	-	CATRGGRHTEAFF	TGTGCCACCCGGGGGGGGAGACACACTGAAGCTTTCTTT
TRBJ1-1	-	TRBV7-2	once	CASSLAGTRSYTEAFF	TGTGCCAGCAGCTTAGCGGGGACAAGATCCTACACTGAAGCTTTCTTT
TRBJ1-3	-	TRBV4-3	-	CASSQQLGDTGNTIYF	TGCGCCAGCAGCCAGCAGTTGGGGGACACTGGAAACACCATATATTTT
TRBJ2-2	TRBD1	TRBV6-6	-	CASSLNGLGGQGSIPGELFF	TGTGCCAGCAGTCTAAATGGTCTCGGGGGACAGGGCTCTATTCCGGGGGAGCTGTTTTTT
TRBJ2-1	-	TRBV27	-	CATHLGAPPYNEQFF	TGTGCCACCCATCTAGGGGCGCCTCCCTACAATGAGCAGTTCTTC
TRBJ1-4	-	TRBV6-5	few	CASSYVGPNEKLFF	TGTGCCAGCAGTTATGTTGGCCCTAATGAAAAACTGTTTTTT
TRBJ2-5	TRBD2	TRBV7-9	-	CASSLTGGRIRSETQYF	TGTGCCAGCAGCTTAACGGGCGGGAGAATAAGGAGCGAGACCCAGTACTTC
TRBJ1-3	TRBD1	TRBV9	-	CASRRETGLGNTIYF	TGTGCCAGCAGAAGAGAGACAGGGCTCGGAAACACCATATATTTT
TRBJ2-3	TRBD2	TRBV7-8	few	CASSPTSGGSYTDTQYF	TGTGCCAGCAGCCCCACTAGCGGGGGGTCCTACACAGATACGCAGTATTTT
TRBJ2-7	-	TRBV6-2/TRBV6-3	-	CASSHTGSLTYEQYF	TGTGCCAGCAGCCATACAGGGAGTTTGACCTACGAGCAGTACTTC
TRBJ1-1	-	TRBV28	-	CASSTPGSPRAFF	TGTGCCAGCAGCACTCCGGGATCCCCCCGGGCTTTCTTT
TRBJ1-2	-	TRBV28	-	CASTFGRNYGYTF	TGTGCCAGCACCTTCGGTCGTAACTATGGCTACACCTTC
TRBJ1-2	-	TRBV19	-	CASSPTDSQSRYTF	TGTGCCAGTAGCCCCACGGACAGCCAGTCCCGCTACACCTTC
TRBJ1-5	TRBD1	TRBV27	once	CASAYRGHNQPQHF	TGTGCCAGCGCCTACAGGGGGCACAATCAGCCCCAGCATTTT
TRBJ2-3	-	TRBV5-8	-	CASSFPGTNTDTQYF	TGTGCCAGCAGCTTTCCAGGAACCAACACAGATACGCAGTATTTT
TRBJ1-1	-	TRBV11-1	-	CASSLTGNTEAFF	TGTGCCAGCAGCTTAACGGGGAACACTGAAGCTTTCTTT
TRBJ2-3	TRBD1	TRBV12-3/TRBV12-4	-	CASRKGQGNTQYF	TGTGCCAGCAGAAAGGGACAGGGGAATACGCAGTATTTT
TRBJ1-2	TRBD1	TRBV14	-	CASSIGTVYGYTF	TGTGCCAGCAGTATCGGGACAGTCTATGGCTACACCTTC
TRBJ2-1	-	TRBV4-1	-	CASSQDRSPYNEQFF	TGCGCCAGCAGCCAAGACAGGTCCCCCTACAATGAGCAGTTCTTC
TRBJ2-3	TRBD1	TRBV24-1	-	CATSDVGQGSTDTQYF	TGTGCCACCAGTGATGTGGGACAGGGAAGCACAGATACGCAGTATTTT
TRBJ2-3	TRBD2	TRBV10-3	-	CAIRELAGRSTDTQYF	TGTGCCATCCGGGAACTAGCGGGAAGGAGCACAGATACGCAGTATTTT
TRBJ2-1	-	TRBV25-1	-	CASEGAGNEQFF	TGTGCCAGTGAGGGGGCGGGGAATGAGCAGTTCTTC
TRBJ1-1	-	TRBV5-1	-	CASSLGQMNTEAFF	TGCGCCAGCAGCTTGGGACAGATGAACACTGAAGCTTTCTTT
TRBJ2-3	-	TRBV5-4	-	CASSFSSRSKTDTQYF	TGTGCCAGCAGCTTTTCATCCCGGTCAAAGACAGATACGCAGTATTTT